This is a list of T cell receptor beta chains from one sample in a study of graft-versus-host responses after intestinal transplantation. Sequencing was performed with immunoSEQ multiplex PCR; in TCRdb, only in-frame clones are kept and a portion is missing. The sample contains about 100,000 clones, 87% of which appear only once. These TCRs' antigens remain unknown. Sequenced material: unstimulated CD4+ T cells sorted from spleen or lymph node cells, taken before transplant. These receptor sequences come from a human donor who was the organ donor for an intestinal transplant. CDR3s include the opening cysteine and the closing phenylalanine or tryptophan. Each record gives: V gene, clone size, D gene, CDR3 length, J gene, CDR3 DNA, CDR3 protein. A D gene is named only where the DNA matches it firmly. Size tells how often a clone was seen (once, few, many) or the class of an expanded clone, and some rows leave it out.

V gene: TRBV18
clone size: -
D gene: -
CDR3 length: 15
J gene: TRBJ2-5
CDR3 DNA: TGTGCCAGCTCACTAATCCGGGACTACCAAGAGACCCAGTACTTC
CDR3 protein: CASSLIRDYQETQYF

V gene: TRBV6-1
clone size: -
D gene: TRBD1
CDR3 length: 15
J gene: TRBJ2-7
CDR3 DNA: TGTGCCAGCAGGACACCGGGACAGGGTTCCTACGAGCAGTACTTC
CDR3 protein: CASRTPGQGSYEQYF

V gene: TRBV7-9
clone size: -
D gene: -
CDR3 length: 18
J gene: TRBJ2-1
CDR3 DNA: TGTGCCAGCAGCTTATTTCGGGGGACAGAGTACTCCTACAATGAGCAGTTCTTC
CDR3 protein: CASSLFRGTEYSYNEQFF

V gene: TRBV25-1
clone size: -
D gene: TRBD1
CDR3 length: 14
J gene: TRBJ2-7
CDR3 DNA: TGTGCCAGTTCTCCTTCCTTGGGACAGGACGAGCAGTACTTC
CDR3 protein: CASSPSLGQDEQYF

V gene: TRBV15
clone size: -
D gene: -
CDR3 length: 14
J gene: TRBJ1-4
CDR3 DNA: TGTGCCACCAGCAGAGACAGCTATAATGAAAAACTGTTTTTT
CDR3 protein: CATSRDSYNEKLFF

V gene: TRBV19
clone size: -
D gene: -
CDR3 length: 13
J gene: TRBJ2-7
CDR3 DNA: TGTGCCAGTAGGTCCCTCTCGGCCTACGAGCAGTACTTC
CDR3 protein: CASRSLSAYEQYF

V gene: TRBV4-1
clone size: few
D gene: -
CDR3 length: 17
J gene: TRBJ1-6
CDR3 DNA: TGCGCCAGCAGCCAAGACCCCGCCAGCTCCTATAATTCACCCCTCCACTTT
CDR3 protein: CASSQDPASSYNSPLHF

V gene: TRBV7-2
clone size: -
D gene: TRBD2
CDR3 length: 17
J gene: TRBJ2-2
CDR3 DNA: TGTGCCAGCAGCTTAGCGCGGGGGGTGGCGAACACCGGGGAGCTGTTTTTT
CDR3 protein: CASSLARGVANTGELFF

V gene: TRBV6-1
clone size: once
D gene: -
CDR3 length: 15
J gene: TRBJ1-1
CDR3 DNA: TGTGCCAGCAGTGAAGAGGGGGGGCGGAGGACTGAAGCTTTCTTT
CDR3 protein: CASSEEGGRRTEAFF

V gene: TRBV5-1
clone size: -
D gene: -
CDR3 length: 15
J gene: TRBJ1-6
CDR3 DNA: TGCGCCAGCAGCTTGATAGGCGAAAATAATTCACCCCTCCACTTT
CDR3 protein: CASSLIGENNSPLHF

V gene: TRBV19
clone size: once
D gene: -
CDR3 length: 15
J gene: TRBJ2-2
CDR3 DNA: TGTGCCAGTAGTATTCTTGGGGTTCAAGCCGGGGAGCTGTTTTTT
CDR3 protein: CASSILGVQAGELFF

V gene: TRBV28
clone size: -
D gene: TRBD2
CDR3 length: 15
J gene: TRBJ2-1
CDR3 DNA: TGTGCCAGCAGTTTAGGGACTAGCGGTTACAAAGAGCAGTTCTTC
CDR3 protein: CASSLGTSGYKEQFF

V gene: TRBV5-5
clone size: -
D gene: -
CDR3 length: 15
J gene: TRBJ2-7
CDR3 DNA: TGTGCCAGCAGTTTTGGAGTGGATGAGAGGAACGAGCAGTACTTC
CDR3 protein: CASSFGVDERNEQYF

V gene: TRBV5-4
clone size: few
D gene: TRBD1
CDR3 length: 16
J gene: TRBJ1-3
CDR3 DNA: TGTGCCAGCAGCACAGGACAGGGATCCTCTGGAAACACCATATATTTT
CDR3 protein: CASSTGQGSSGNTIYF

V gene: TRBV19
clone size: medium-sized
D gene: TRBD1
CDR3 length: 12
J gene: TRBJ1-2
CDR3 DNA: TGTGCCAGCGGACAGGGGGCGCCCGGCTACACCTTC
CDR3 protein: CASGQGAPGYTF

V gene: TRBV5-6
clone size: -
D gene: -
CDR3 length: 12
J gene: TRBJ1-6
CDR3 DNA: TGTGCCAGCACCGGAGGACCCTCCCCCCTCCACTTT
CDR3 protein: CASTGGPSPLHF

V gene: TRBV5-6
clone size: once
D gene: TRBD1
CDR3 length: 11
J gene: TRBJ1-2
CDR3 DNA: TGTGCCAGCAGGTGGACAGGGGGCTACACCTTC
CDR3 protein: CASRWTGGYTF

V gene: TRBV7-9
clone size: once
D gene: -
CDR3 length: 15
J gene: TRBJ1-1
CDR3 DNA: TGTGCCAGCAGCTTAAAACCGCTCGGCGGGACTGAAGCTTTCTTT
CDR3 protein: CASSLKPLGGTEAFF

V gene: TRBV7-9
clone size: -
D gene: -
CDR3 length: 12
J gene: TRBJ1-2
CDR3 DNA: TGTGCCAGCAGCTCCTCGGGTCCTGGCTACACCTTC
CDR3 protein: CASSSSGPGYTF

V gene: TRBV5-1
clone size: -
D gene: TRBD1
CDR3 length: 15
J gene: TRBJ1-4
CDR3 DNA: TGCGCCAGCAGCTTGGGACAGGGGGCCGGTGAAAAACTGTTTTTT
CDR3 protein: CASSLGQGAGEKLFF

V gene: TRBV19
clone size: few
D gene: -
CDR3 length: 14
J gene: TRBJ2-2
CDR3 DNA: TGTGCCAGCGCCGGGTCTAGAGGAACCGGGGAGCTGTTTTTT
CDR3 protein: CASAGSRGTGELFF

V gene: TRBV30
clone size: -
D gene: TRBD1
CDR3 length: 19
J gene: TRBJ1-5
CDR3 DNA: TGTGCCTGGAGTGTACCCCCCCGGACAGGAGGCCTCGGGAATCAGCCCCAGCATTTT
CDR3 protein: CAWSVPPRTGGLGNQPQHF

V gene: TRBV5-1
clone size: -
D gene: -
CDR3 length: 15
J gene: TRBJ1-2
CDR3 DNA: TGCGCCAGCAGCGCCGGCCCCTTACAGGGTTATGGCTACACCTTC
CDR3 protein: CASSAGPLQGYGYTF

V gene: TRBV30
clone size: -
D gene: -
CDR3 length: 15
J gene: TRBJ2-3
CDR3 DNA: TGTGCCTGGAGGAACTATTTTGATAGCACAGATACGCAGTATTTT
CDR3 protein: CAWRNYFDSTDTQYF

V gene: TRBV5-4
clone size: -
D gene: -
CDR3 length: 14
J gene: TRBJ2-2
CDR3 DNA: TGTGCCAGCAGCTTGGGGTACTCTGCCGGGGAGCTGTTTTTT
CDR3 protein: CASSLGYSAGELFF

V gene: TRBV5-6
clone size: once
D gene: -
CDR3 length: 13
J gene: TRBJ1-5
CDR3 DNA: TGTGCCAGCAGCTTTGGTAGCAATCAGCCCCAGCATTTT
CDR3 protein: CASSFGSNQPQHF

V gene: TRBV14
clone size: -
D gene: -
CDR3 length: 14
J gene: TRBJ2-3
CDR3 DNA: TGTGCCAGCAGCCAGAGGACTAGCACAGATACGCAGTATTTT
CDR3 protein: CASSQRTSTDTQYF

V gene: TRBV6-1
clone size: -
D gene: TRBD1
CDR3 length: 15
J gene: TRBJ1-3
CDR3 DNA: TGTGCCAGCAGTCCAAACCGGGACAGGGTAAACACCATATATTTT
CDR3 protein: CASSPNRDRVNTIYF

V gene: TRBV5-1
clone size: -
D gene: -
CDR3 length: 12
J gene: TRBJ1-1
CDR3 DNA: TGCGCCAGCAGCTTGGATAACACTGAAGCTTTCTTT
CDR3 protein: CASSLDNTEAFF

V gene: TRBV7-2
clone size: -
D gene: TRBD1
CDR3 length: 13
J gene: TRBJ1-4
CDR3 DNA: TGTGCCAGCAGCCTCGGGACAGTCGAAAAACTGTTTTTT
CDR3 protein: CASSLGTVEKLFF

V gene: TRBV7-6
clone size: -
D gene: -
CDR3 length: 12
J gene: TRBJ2-7
CDR3 DNA: TGTGCCAGCAGCTTAATGGGGGACGAGCAGTACTTC
CDR3 protein: CASSLMGDEQYF